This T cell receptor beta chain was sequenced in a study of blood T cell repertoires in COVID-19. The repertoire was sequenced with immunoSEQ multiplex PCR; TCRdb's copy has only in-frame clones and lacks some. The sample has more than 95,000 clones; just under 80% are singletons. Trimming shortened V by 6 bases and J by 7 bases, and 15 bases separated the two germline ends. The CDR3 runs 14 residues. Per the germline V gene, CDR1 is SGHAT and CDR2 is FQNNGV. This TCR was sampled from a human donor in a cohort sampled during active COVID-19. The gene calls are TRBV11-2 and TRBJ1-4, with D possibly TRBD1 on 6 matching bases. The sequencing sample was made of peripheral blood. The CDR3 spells CASSRGGPSEKLFF. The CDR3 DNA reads TGTGCCAGCAGTAGGGGGGGACCGAGTGAAAAACTGTTTTTT.